This TCR beta chain was captured in a study of cytomegalovirus exposure and HLA in healthy donors. V dropped 0 bases and J dropped 0 bases, with 8 bases sitting between them. The CDR3 is 16 residues long. Germline lookup yields CDR1 MNHEY and CDR2 SVGAGI. Notes on the study in general: Testing in vitro showed a few CMV-associated chains specific for CMV antigens. The authors listed approximately 150 TCR beta chains as cytomegalovirus-associated.

Primers: 60 Vbeta forward and 13 Jbeta reverse. Per the study methods: Unique TCR beta chains totaled roughly 80 million in a later count, with roughly 11 million of them shared. Sequencing used immunoSEQ multiplex PCR; TCRdb keeps in-frame clones, though not all of them. The V and J calls and clone size come from that table; D and trimming were worked out from the DNA. The data show 130,000 or so clones, 75% to 90% seen once. This clone was found once. Its antigen is not identified. Material: PBMCs. The sequence was collected from a woman aged 25-40 years in good health and CMV-seropositive. This chain joins TRBV6-5 and TRBJ1-4; D gene uncertain. This CDR3 reads CASSYSYQATNEKLFF. Here the CDR3 DNA reads TGTGCCAGCAGTTACTCGTACCAGGCAACTAATGAAAAACTGTTTTTT.